These 15 T cell receptor beta chains were sequenced from one sample in a study of identical twins. TCRdb re-derived calls from the 5' RACE reads in MiXCR, one entry per CDR3 protein. Of 400,000 to 500,000 distinct CDR3 sequences in the sample, 15% to 20% were seen once. The sequencing input was naive T cells sorted from blood. These receptors all come from a man between 50 and 59 years old in good health.

The J gene is TRBJ2-2, the V gene TRBV25-1; D is ambiguous. Germline V gives CDR1 MGHDK, CDR2 SYGVNS. This CDR3 spans 14 amino acids. The germline V and J ends were trimmed by 8 bases and 0 bases, with 10 bases remaining between them. CDR3 DNA sequence: TGTGCCAGCCGACGACAAGCGAACACCGGGGAGCTGTTTTTT. This translates into CASRRQANTGELFF.

V and J are TRBV2 and TRBJ1-2, with a tentative D call TRBD1 (5 bases). V lost 4 bases to trimming and J lost 6 bases, with 9 bases between them. There are 12 residues in the CDR3. Germline values: CDR1 SNHLY, CDR2 FYNNEI. In DNA, the CDR3 is TGTGCCAGCAGTGTGGGGGGAAATGGCTACACCTTC. Translation: CASSVGGNGYTF. Based on the CDR3 plus reference TRBV2 and TRBJ1-2, the full variable domain is EPEVTQTPSHQVTQMGQEVILRCVPISNHLYFYWYRQILGQKVEFLVSFYNNEISEKSEIFDDQFSVERPDGSNFTLKIRSTKLEDSAMYFCASSVGGNGYTFGSGTRLTVV.

On this clonotype itself: A read error may account for a junction end that differs from germline. V is TRBV4-2 and J is TRBJ2-3, with 11 bases fitting TRBD2. Germline V gives CDR1 LGHNA, CDR2 YNFKEQ. This CDR3 is built from 21 residues. The CDR3 spells CASSQEFFSGGASGGTATQYF. The DNA of the CDR3 is TGTGCCAGCAGCCAAGAATTTTTTAGCGGGGGGGCCTCAGGGGGCACAGCTACGCAGTATTTT.

In its sample, this clonotype was seen many times. J is TRBJ2-2 and V is TRBV5-1; D is perhaps TRBD1 or TRBD2 (6 bases each). CDR1 is SGHRS, CDR2 YFSETQ, per germline. CDR3 size: 16 residues. V lost 5 bases to trimming and J lost 1 base, with 15 bases between them. The CDR3 loop is CASRPVGGLNTGELFF. DNA of the CDR3: TGCGCCAGCAGACCCGTGGGGGGCTTGAACACCGGGGAGCTGTTTTTT.

This clonotype came up many times. The V and J genes are TRBV7-2 and TRBJ2-5, with no clear D. With 3 bases removed from V and 5 bases from J, the gap between germline ends came to 10 bases. Germline V gives CDR1 SGHTA, CDR2 FQGNSA. CDR3 size: 13 residues. The CDR3 bases are TGTGCCAGCAGCTTTAGGGTAGCCGAGACCCAGTACTTC. Residues: CASSFRVAETQYF.

This clonotype showed up just a few times. V usage is TRBV6-1 and J usage is TRBJ1-6; a possible D gene is TRBD1 (5 bases). This CDR3 has 13 amino acids. Germline-derived CDR1 and CDR2 are MNHNS and SASEGT. The ends were cut back, 9 bases at V and 6 bases at J, with 12 bases in the middle. The CDR3 nucleotides are TGTGCCAGTACAAGGGACGGTAATTCACCCCTCCACTTT. It codes for CASTRDGNSPLHF.

This clonotype occurred many times. This chain uses TRBV20-1 with TRBJ2-1; TRBD2 matches 10 bases. The CDR3 length is 15 residues. CDR1 and CDR2 from the germline V gene are DFQATT and SNEGSKA (reference sequence). V shed 1 base and J 6 bases; nucleotides not matched to a gene: 6. The CDR3 loop reads CSARGASGSGNEQFF. The CDR3 nucleotides are TGCAGTGCTAGAGGCGCTAGCGGGAGTGGCAATGAGCAGTTCTTC.

This rearrangement joins TRBV18 to TRBJ2-1; no reliable D call. The length of the CDR3 is 15 residues. CDR1 KGHSH and CDR2 LQKENI come from the germline V gene. The V end was cut by 2 bases, the J end by 2 bases, with 10 bases between. CDR3 nucleotides: TGTGCCAGCTCACCAGTCGGGCTAGCCTACAATGAGCAGTTCTTC. Translation gives CASSPVGLAYNEQFF. Full variable domain (outside the CDR3, taken from reference TRBV18 and TRBJ2-1): NAGVMQNPRHLVRRRGQEARLRCSPMKGHSHVYWYRQLPEEGLKFMVYLQKENIIDESGMPKERFSAEFPKEGPSILRIQQVVRGDSAAYFCASSPVGLAYNEQFFGPGTRLTVL.

This clonotype occurred many times. V gene TRBV4-2 combines with J gene TRBJ2-3; 8 bases line up with TRBD2. This CDR3 is 16 amino acids long. Germline V gene data show CDR1 as LGHNA and CDR2 as YNFKEQ. The J segment lost 3 bases and the V segment lost 4 bases, leaving 9 bases of the junction unmatched. The CDR3 bases are TGTGCCAGCAGCCGTATAGTTAGCGGGATAACAGATACGCAGTATTTT. It translates to CASSRIVSGITDTQYF.

CDR3 bases: TGTGCCAGCAGCTCAGACGCAGGGGGCGCCTCGGGTTACGAGCAGTACTTC. This sequence encodes CASSSDAGGASGYEQYF. The chain employs TRBV9 and TRBJ2-7, with 8 bases fitting TRBD1. The V gene's germline CDR1 is SGDLS and CDR2 YYNGEE. This CDR3 has 17 residues. J gave up 4 bases and V 4 bases, and 16 bases lay outside the gene matches.

This clonotype has at least ten counts. CDR3 residues: CASSLSGTFGEQYF. CDR3 coding DNA: TGTGCCAGCAGCTTATCGGGGACCTTTGGGGAGCAGTACTTC. The rearrangement joins TRBV7-2 to TRBJ2-7; the D call may be TRBD1 or TRBD2 (5 bases each). The CDR3 loop spans 14 amino acids. V was cut by 2 bases and J by 7 bases, with 15 bases left in between. The germline V gene has CDR1 SGHTA and CDR2 FQGNSA.

The chain uses TRBV5-5 and TRBJ2-3; 9 bases fit TRBD1. The CDR3 totals 14 residues. Per the germline V gene, CDR1 is SGHKS and CDR2 is YYEKEE (reference sequence). V lost 4 bases and J lost 3; bases outside the gene matches: 3. The CDR3 nucleotides read TGTGCCAGCAGCGTGGACAGGGGAACAGATACGCAGTATTTT. It translates to CASSVDRGTDTQYF.

The sample holds a few counts of this clonotype. The chain has TRBV29-1 and TRBJ2-5; D perhaps matches TRBD1 (7 bases). The CDR3 covers 13 residues. Trimming left V 3 bases short and J 4 bases short, with 12 bases between. Germline-derived CDR1 and CDR2 are SQVTM and ANQGSEA. CDR3 region: CSVDRGTGETQYF. CDR3 in DNA: TGCAGCGTTGACAGGGGGACTGGAGAGACCCAGTACTTC.

This clonotype has more than one count but fewer than ten. The chain joins TRBV20-1 to TRBJ2-7, with D hard to call. The germline V and J ends were trimmed by 2 bases and 5 bases, with 22 bases remaining between them. This CDR3 spans 16 amino acids. Per the germline V gene, CDR1 is DFQATT and CDR2 is SNEGSKA (reference sequence). This CDR3 reads CSARLIAKGIPNEQYF. CDR3 bases: TGCAGTGCTAGATTGATCGCGAAGGGCATTCCAAACGAGCAGTACTTC.

The table lists this clonotype with a few counts. This chain joins TRBV7-2 and TRBJ2-3; D is unresolved. CDR1 is SGHTA and CDR2 is FQGNSA in the germline V gene. V dropped 3 bases and J dropped 0 bases, with 13 bases sitting between them. The CDR3 length is 16 residues. Here the CDR3 reads CASSFGPYLSTDTQYF. The CDR3 region has the DNA TGTGCCAGCAGCTTCGGGCCCTACCTGAGCACAGATACGCAGTATTTT.